Listed below are T cell receptor beta chains from one sample, sequenced in a study of blood T cells in healthy people across ages. TCRdb used MiXCR to reprocess the 5' RACE reads, holding one entry per CDR3 protein. The repertoire holds 750,000 to 850,000 distinct CDR3 sequences, with approximately 25% as singletons. These same records also appear under a second study, on T cells of mothers and their children.

Sequences were obtained from blood. All receptors come from a boy between 10 and 17 years old in good health. CDR3s include the opening cysteine and the closing phenylalanine or tryptophan. The order of the fields is J gene, D gene, clone size, V gene, CDR3 length, CDR3 protein, CDR3 DNA. A D gene is named only where the DNA matches it firmly. Size tells how often a clone was seen (once, few, many) or the class of an expanded clone, and some rows leave it out.

J: TRBJ1-6; D: .; size: .; V: TRBV20-1; length: 17; CDR3: CSATNKFRVGENSPLHF; DNA: TGCAGTGCTACAAATAAATTCCGGGTTGGGGAGAATTCACCCCTCCACTTT
J: TRBJ2-1; D: TRBD1; size: .; V: TRBV5-1; length: 17; CDR3: CASSLFGTGTGYNEQFF; DNA: TGCGCCAGCAGCTTGTTCGGTACCGGGACAGGCTACAATGAGCAGTTCTTC
J: TRBJ2-7; D: .; size: few; V: TRBV10-3; length: 15; CDR3: CAVSDTGSPSYEQYF; DNA: TGTGCCGTCTCAGACACAGGTAGCCCTTCCTACGAGCAGTACTTC
J: TRBJ1-1; D: .; size: few; V: TRBV28; length: 13; CDR3: CASSLGIATEAFF; DNA: TGTGCCAGCAGTTTAGGGATAGCGACTGAAGCTTTCTTT
J: TRBJ1-4; D: .; size: .; V: TRBV7-8; length: 17; CDR3: CASTLRGLSGTNEKLFF; DNA: TGTGCCAGCACCTTAAGGGGTTTAAGCGGAACTAATGAAAAACTGTTTTTT
J: TRBJ2-6; D: TRBD1; size: .; V: TRBV4-2; length: 18; CDR3: CASSPRDRVSSGANVLTF; DNA: TGTGCCAGCAGCCCCCGGGACAGGGTATCCTCTGGGGCCAACGTCCTGACTTTC
J: TRBJ2-5; D: TRBD1; size: few; V: TRBV9; length: 16; CDR3: CASSRGDRATQETQYF; DNA: TGTGCCAGCAGCAGAGGAGACAGGGCAACCCAAGAGACCCAGTACTTC
J: TRBJ2-6; D: .; size: .; V: TRBV18; length: 15; CDR3: CASSPGTAGANVLTF; DNA: TGTGCCAGCTCACCAGGGACGGCTGGGGCCAACGTCCTGACTTTC
J: TRBJ1-6; D: .; size: few; V: TRBV11-1; length: 14; CDR3: CASSPQSMNSPLHF; DNA: TGTGCCAGCAGCCCCCAGAGTATGAATTCACCCCTCCACTTT
J: TRBJ2-7; D: TRBD1; size: .; V: TRBV7-9; length: 15; CDR3: CAGSSGTVSTYEQYF; DNA: TGTGCCGGCAGCTCAGGGACAGTCTCCACCTACGAGCAGTACTTC
J: TRBJ2-3; D: TRBD2; size: few; V: TRBV4-1; length: 15; CDR3: CASSQMGLATDTQYF; DNA: TGCGCCAGCAGCCAGATGGGACTAGCAACAGATACGCAGTATTTT
J: TRBJ2-1; D: .; size: few; V: TRBV28; length: 12; CDR3: CASSGILDEQFF; DNA: TGTGCCAGCAGTGGGATTTTGGATGAGCAGTTCTTC
J: TRBJ1-1; D: TRBD1; size: .; V: TRBV7-3; length: 17; CDR3: CASSPQPGQGQGTEAFF; DNA: TGTGCCAGCAGCCCGCAACCGGGACAGGGACAGGGCACTGAAGCTTTCTTT
J: TRBJ1-4; D: .; size: many; V: TRBV2; length: 14; CDR3: CASSEGRASEKLFF; DNA: TGTGCCAGCAGTGAAGGACGGGCCAGTGAAAAACTGTTTTTT
J: TRBJ2-7; D: .; size: .; V: TRBV18; length: 15; CDR3: CASSPGPGFAYEQYF; DNA: TGTGCCAGCTCACCGGGACCCGGTTTCGCCTACGAGCAGTACTTC
J: TRBJ2-7; D: TRBD2; size: .; V: TRBV27; length: 14; CDR3: CACKAASGNYEQYF; DNA: TGTGCCTGCAAGGCGGCTAGCGGGAACTACGAGCAGTACTTC
J: TRBJ2-3; D: .; size: few; V: TRBV12-3/TRBV12-4; length: 14; CDR3: CASSLERGPDTQYF; DNA: TGTGCCAGCAGTTTAGAAAGGGGACCAGATACGCAGTATTTT
J: TRBJ2-2; D: .; size: .; V: TRBV12-3/TRBV12-4; length: 19; CDR3: CASSPPRAYGGRHTGELFF; DNA: TGTGCCAGCAGTCCTCCACGGGCCTATGGGGGCCGACACACCGGGGAGCTGTTTTTT
J: TRBJ2-1; D: .; size: .; V: TRBV5-1; length: 19; CDR3: CASSFRKESGGGAYNEQFF; DNA: TGCGCCAGCAGCTTCCGGAAGGAGAGCGGAGGTGGGGCCTACAATGAGCAGTTCTTC
J: TRBJ2-5; D: TRBD2; size: .; V: TRBV3-1; length: 15; CDR3: CASSQSTSGEETQYF; DNA: TGTGCCAGCAGCCAATCGACTAGCGGAGAAGAGACCCAGTACTTC
J: TRBJ2-3; D: TRBD2; size: .; V: TRBV18; length: 15; CDR3: CASSRNGTRWDTQYF; DNA: TGTGCCAGCTCACGGAACGGGACTAGATGGGATACGCAGTATTTT
J: TRBJ2-5; D: .; size: .; V: TRBV2; length: 13; CDR3: CASRGGQQETQYF; DNA: TGTGCCAGCAGGGGAGGACAGCAAGAGACCCAGTACTTC
J: TRBJ2-1; D: .; size: .; V: TRBV12-3/TRBV12-4; length: 13; CDR3: CASSYEPRGEQFF; DNA: TGTGCCAGCAGCTACGAGCCTCGTGGTGAGCAGTTCTTC
J: TRBJ1-1; D: .; size: .; V: TRBV7-9; length: 13; CDR3: CASNQAPNTEAFF; DNA: TGTGCCAGCAACCAGGCCCCGAACACTGAAGCTTTCTTT
J: TRBJ2-3; D: .; size: few; V: TRBV6-2/TRBV6-3; length: 11; CDR3: CASSSSSGQYF; DNA: TGTGCCAGCAGTTCCTCCTCTGGGCAGTATTTT
J: TRBJ2-1; D: .; size: few; V: TRBV20-1; length: 11; CDR3: CSASIYNEQFF; DNA: TGCAGTGCTAGTATTTACAATGAGCAGTTCTTC
J: TRBJ2-7; D: .; size: few; V: TRBV5-1; length: 15; CDR3: CASSSGGGASYEQHF; DNA: TGCGCCAGCAGCTCCGGCGGGGGCGCATCCTACGAGCAGCACTTC
J: TRBJ2-1; D: .; size: few; V: TRBV12-3/TRBV12-4; length: 15; CDR3: CASSFSGPPYNEQFF; DNA: TGTGCCAGCAGTTTCTCGGGGCCGCCCTACAATGAGCAGTTCTTC
J: TRBJ2-3; D: TRBD2; size: few; V: TRBV4-3; length: 15; CDR3: CASSQGLAGGDTQYF; DNA: TGCGCCAGCAGCCAGGGACTAGCGGGAGGAGATACGCAGTATTTT